These 29 T cell receptor beta chains share one sample of origin, sequenced in a study of blood T cell repertoires in COVID-19. Method: immunoSEQ multiplex PCR; TCRdb's copy keeps in-frame clones and lacks some. The sample records 240,000 or so clones, around 80% being singletons. Sequencing used peripheral blood. The receptor source for this set is a woman over 75 with acute or convalescent COVID-19.

Details on this clone: This sample also contains other DNA sequences that code for the same CDR3. The J gene is TRBJ2-1, the V gene TRBV30; TRBD2 matches 7 bases. CDR1 is GTSNPN, CDR2 SVGIG, per germline (reference sequence). The CDR3 consists of 14 residues. Trimming took 0 bases from V and 4 from J; bases not matched to a gene: 3. CDR3 sequence reads: CAWSVASGYNEQFF. CDR3 in DNA: TGTGCCTGGAGTGTGGCTAGCGGTTACAATGAGCAGTTCTTC.

This chain connects TRBV9 to TRBJ1-3; D is perhaps TRBD1 (5 bases). The CDR3 runs to 13 residues. Germline V lookup: CDR1 SGDLS, CDR2 YYNGEE. V was clipped by 2 bases and J by 3 bases, with 6 bases between them. In nucleotides, the CDR3 is TGTGCCAGCAGCGTGACAGTTGGAAACACCATATATTTT. Its protein is CASSVTVGNTIYF.

CDR3 region: CASSESLDGTGPYGYTF. The CDR3 DNA follows: TGCGCCAGCAGTGAGTCGCTCGATGGTACAGGGCCTTATGGCTACACCTTC. The chain couples TRBV10-2 to TRBJ1-2, with a weak D call TRBD1 (6 bases). CDR1 is WSHSY and CDR2 is SAAADI in the germline V gene. The CDR3 runs to 17 residues. Trimming stripped 0 bases from V and 5 bases from J, with 19 bases between.

This clone is a singleton in its sample. The rearrangement links TRBV10-2 to TRBJ1-2; 10 nucleotides line up with TRBD1. The junction had 5 bases not matched to a gene; V was cut back by 5 bases and J by 2 bases. The CDR3 totals 15 residues. Germline V gives CDR1 WSHSY, CDR2 SAAADI. The CDR3 reads CASSPTGGANYGYTF. CDR3 nucleotides: TGCGCCAGCAGTCCGACAGGGGGCGCCAACTATGGCTACACCTTC.

The rearrangement joins TRBV5-1 to TRBJ1-1, with a weak D call TRBD1 (5 bases). With 4 bases removed from V and 1 base from J, the gap between germline ends came to 20 bases. The CDR3 has 17 residues. Germline V CDR1 and CDR2: SGHRS, YFSETQ. The DNA for the CDR3 is TGCGCCAGCAGCAGAACGCAGGGAAGCGAAGGGAACACTGAAGCTTTCTTT. This translates into CASSRTQGSEGNTEAFF.

V is TRBV29-1 and J is TRBJ2-3; TRBD1 matches at 7 bases. V lost 7 bases to trimming and J lost 0 bases; unmatched junction nucleotides: 10. There are 15 residues in the CDR3. The germline gives CDR1 SQVTM, CDR2 ANQGSEA. CDR3 residues: CSGIGTATSTDTQYF. In nucleotides, the CDR3 is TGCAGCGGGATAGGGACAGCCACTAGCACAGATACGCAGTATTTT.

The V call is TRBV7-9, the J call TRBJ1-4; D is ambiguous. The length of the CDR3 is 17 residues. Trimming cost V 0 bases and J 4 bases, with 15 bases left between them. Germline V gene lookup returns CDR1 SEHNR and CDR2 FQNEAQ (reference sequence). The CDR3 is CASSLALSGGVNEKLFF. CDR3 nucleotides: TGTGCCAGCAGCTTAGCGCTTTCTGGAGGAGTTAATGAAAAACTGTTTTTT.

The chain employs TRBV7-2 and TRBJ2-5; maybe TRBD1 (6 bases). The CDR3 has 16 residues. V lost 0 bases, J lost 2 bases, and 13 bases lay in between. In germline, CDR1 is SGHTA, CDR2 FQGNSA. The CDR3 DNA follows: TGTGCCAGCAGCTTAGCTCAGAGCAGGGGTCAAGAGACCCAGTACTTC. It specifies CASSLAQSRGQETQYF.

This clone came up once. The V gene is TRBV5-8, the J gene TRBJ2-5; no firm D call. The V gene's germline CDR1 is SGHTS and CDR2 YDEGEE. Trimming left V 7 bases short and J 4 bases short, with 8 bases between. This CDR3 has 11 amino acids. The CDR3 bases are TGTGCCAGCTCATTCGGAGAGACCCAGTACTTC. As protein: CASSFGETQYF.

This clone was observed a single time. The chain joins TRBV6-6 to TRBJ2-3; tentatively, D is TRBD2 (6 bases). CDR1 and CDR2 (germline): MNHNY, SVGAGI (reference sequence). CDR3 length equals 19 residues. Trimming cost V 5 bases and J 0 bases, with 24 bases left between them. As DNA, the CDR3 is TGTGCCAGCAGTCGCCTAGCGACCAGATCCTACTCTAGCACAGATACGCAGTATTTT. This codes for CASSRLATRSYSSTDTQYF.

This chain connects TRBV5-1 to TRBJ1-2, with D possibly TRBD1 on 6 matching bases. Germline CDR1 is SGHRS and CDR2 is YFSETQ. V was trimmed by 0 bases and J by 8 bases, leaving 17 bases between them. CDR3 size: 15 residues. The CDR3 DNA reads TGCGCCAGCAGCTTGGTGGTGGCTTCGCAGGGGGGCTACACCTTC. Its translation is CASSLVVASQGGYTF.

The chain recombines TRBV14 with TRBJ2-2; D might be TRBD2 (5 bases). The ends were cut back, 1 base at V and 4 bases at J, with 10 bases in the middle. This CDR3 comprises 15 residues. The V gene's germline CDR1 is SGHDN and CDR2 FVKESK. As DNA, the CDR3 is TGTGCCAGCAGCCAAGTTCGGGGTGCCACCGGGGAGCTGTTTTTT. Translating gives CASSQVRGATGELFF. The whole variable domain, remainder taken from reference TRBV14 and TRBJ2-2, is EAGVTQFPSHSVIEKGQTVTLRCDPISGHDNLYWYRRVMGKEIKFLLHFVKESKQDESGMPNNRFLAERTGGTYSTLKVQPAELEDSGVYFCASSQVRGATGELFFGEGSRLTVL.

The chain couples TRBV4-2 to TRBJ2-7; TRBD1 agrees at 7 bases. Per germline, CDR1 LGHNA and CDR2 YNFKEQ. The CDR3 has 15 residues. The trim removed 4 bases at V and 2 bases at J, leaving 8 bases unmatched. For the CDR3, the DNA is TGTGCCAGCAGCCGAACCGGGACAGACACCTACGAGCAGTACTTC. Translating gives CASSRTGTDTYEQYF.

Only one count was recorded for this clone. The V gene is TRBV7-2, the J gene TRBJ2-2; D is possibly TRBD2 (6 bases). The V gene's germline CDR1 is SGHTA and CDR2 FQGNSA. The CDR3 is 16 amino acids. V was trimmed by 1 base and J by 5 bases, leaving 14 bases between them. For the CDR3, the DNA is TGTGCCAGCAGCTTAGAGGTTAGCGGACATACCGGGGAGCTGTTTTTT. Its translation is CASSLEVSGHTGELFF.

This chain links TRBV3-1 (or the pseudogene TRBV3-2) with TRBJ1-6; 10 bases are shared with TRBD1. The CDR3 sequence is 14 residues long. CDR1 is LGHDT, CDR2 YNNKEL, per germline (reference sequence). Losses at the gene ends were 3 bases for V and 10 bases for J; bases not matched to a gene: 3. In DNA, the CDR3 is TGTGCCAGCAGCCAGGACAGGGGGGTATCACCCCTCCACTTT. It specifies CASSQDRGVSPLHF.

The CDR3 loop reads CASSPRRETEQFF. The CDR3 DNA is TGTGCCAGCAGCCCCCGACGGGAGACTGAGCAGTTCTTC. The V gene is TRBV7-3, the J gene TRBJ2-1; tentatively, D is TRBD2 (6 bases). The length of the CDR3 is 13 residues. V gave up 5 bases and J gave up 9 bases, with 14 bases separating them. The germline V gene encodes CDR1 SGHTA and CDR2 FQGTGA.

The table lists this clone with a count of one. J is TRBJ2-4 and V is TRBV28; D is perhaps TRBD1 (5 bases). Trimming left V 3 bases short and J 1 base short, with 10 bases between. The CDR3 spans 15 residues. In germline, CDR1 is MDHEN, CDR2 SYDVKM. CDR3 DNA sequence: TGTGCCAGCAGTTTCTTTTCAGGGGCCAAAAACATTCAGTACTTC. Residues: CASSFFSGAKNIQYF.

This clone was counted only a few times. The chain links TRBV3-1 (or the pseudogene TRBV3-2) to TRBJ2-7; D uncertain. Germline CDR1 is LGHDT and CDR2 is YNNKEL (reference sequence). The CDR3 runs 15 residues. The V end lost 4 bases, the J end lost 2 bases, and 15 bases lay between the germline ends. The CDR3 nucleotides read TGTGCCAGCAGCCGCCTGGCGAAGGAGACCTACGAGCAGTACTTC. Protein: CASSRLAKETYEQYF.

The chain is built from TRBV27 and TRBJ1-5; 8 nucleotides agree with TRBD1. Germline V gives CDR1 MNHEY, CDR2 SMNVEV (reference sequence). The CDR3 loop spans 14 amino acids. Trimming removed 9 bases from V and 7 bases from J; junction bases left unmatched: 11. CDR3 in amino acids: CASGARQGAQPQHF. CDR3 nucleotides: TGTGCCAGTGGAGCCCGGCAGGGGGCCCAGCCCCAGCATTTT.

The chain links TRBV2 to TRBJ2-2; D might be TRBD2 (5 bases). The CDR3 is made up of 17 amino acids. Germline values: CDR1 SNHLY, CDR2 FYNNEI. Trimming stripped 1 base from V and 1 base from J, with 13 bases between. CDR3 coding DNA: TGTGCCAGCAGTGAAGTTCCGGACTTTCTGAACACCGGGGAGCTGTTTTTT. Its protein is CASSEVPDFLNTGELFF. The full variable domain, with the rest looked up from reference TRBV2 and TRBJ2-2, is EPEVTQTPSHQVTQMGQEVILRCVPISNHLYFYWYRQILGQKVEFLVSFYNNEISEKSEIFDDQFSVERPDGSNFTLKIRSTKLEDSAMYFCASSEVPDFLNTGELFFGEGSRLTVL.

The genes are TRBV10-2 and TRBJ1-4; possible D gene TRBD1, 6 bases. The CDR3 consists of 17 residues. Germline V CDR1 and CDR2: WSHSY, SAAADI. The V and J ends lost 0 bases and 0 bases respectively, with 11 bases between them. The CDR3 region has the DNA TGCGCCAGCAGTGAGTCGTTTCGGACAGCAACTAATGAAAAACTGTTTTTT. It specifies CASSESFRTATNEKLFF.

The V and J genes are TRBV27 and TRBJ2-1; the match to TRBD2 covers 8 bases. Germline loops: CDR1 MNHEY, CDR2 SMNVEV (reference sequence). With 5 bases clipped from V and 2 bases from J, the junction kept 8 bases outside the gene matches. The CDR3 spans 16 residues. The CDR3 protein is CASSPSGRITYNEQFF. In DNA, the CDR3 is TGTGCCAGCAGTCCGAGCGGGAGAATCACCTACAATGAGCAGTTCTTC.

The chain recombines TRBV2 with TRBJ1-3, with D uncertain. The germline V and J ends were trimmed by 8 bases and 2 bases, with 7 bases remaining between them. CDR3 length equals 12 residues. Per the germline V gene, CDR1 is SNHLY and CDR2 is FYNNEI. This CDR3 is CASEETGNTIYF. Written as DNA, the CDR3 is TGTGCCAGCGAGGAGACTGGAAACACCATATATTTT. The entire variable domain, with the rest obtained from reference TRBV2 and TRBJ1-3, is as follows: EPEVTQTPSHQVTQMGQEVILRCVPISNHLYFYWYRQILGQKVEFLVSFYNNEISEKSEIFDDQFSVERPDGSNFTLKIRSTKLEDSAMYFCASEETGNTIYFGEGSWLTVV.

This rearrangement joins TRBV18 to TRBJ2-5; TRBD2 matches at 8 bases. Germline V gene sequence: CDR1 KGHSH, CDR2 LQKENI. The CDR3 sequence is 14 residues long. The V gene end was trimmed by 6 bases and the J gene end by 5 bases; junction bases not matched to a gene: 8. The CDR3 coding sequence is TGTGCCAGCTCGCCCGGGACTAGAGGGGAGACCCAGTACTTC. This gives the protein CASSPGTRGETQYF.

The chain's CDR3 is CASSQRSEAFF. The CDR3 nucleotides read TGTGCCAGCAGCCAGAGGAGTGAAGCTTTCTTT. The rearrangement joins TRBV14 to TRBJ1-1; unclear D gene. The CDR3 has 11 residues. The V end was cut by 3 bases, the J end by 7 bases, with 6 bases between. The germline gives CDR1 SGHDN, CDR2 FVKESK.

The sample holds one count of this clone. The CDR3 nucleotides read TGTGCCAGCTCACCAATGTCCGGCAGCGGAAATCAGCCCCAGCATTTT. This codes for CASSPMSGSGNQPQHF. This chain links TRBV18 with TRBJ1-5; D gene uncertain. V was pared by 2 bases and J by 4 bases, with 15 bases between. Germline CDR1 KGHSH, CDR2 LQKENI. The CDR3 spans 16 residues.

The chain joins TRBV19 to TRBJ2-4, with 8 bases aligning to TRBD2. The CDR3 contains 17 residues. Per the germline V gene, CDR1 is LNHDA and CDR2 is SQIVND (reference sequence). Trimming took 9 bases from V and 1 from J; bases not matched to a gene: 14. The CDR3 sequence is CASSRSGRADAKNIQYF. As DNA, the CDR3 is TGTGCCAGCAGCAGGTCCGGGAGGGCCGATGCCAAAAACATTCAGTACTTC.

The V gene is TRBV2, the J gene TRBJ1-2; D is ambiguous. This CDR3 has 15 amino acids. Germline CDR1 and CDR2: SNHLY and FYNNEI. V lost 1 base and J lost 0, with 9 bases in between. The CDR3 loop is CASSEGLGANYGYTF. CDR3 in DNA: TGTGCCAGCAGTGAAGGCTTAGGAGCTAACTATGGCTACACCTTC.

This rearrangement joins TRBV19 to TRBJ2-1; the D gene is possibly TRBD2 (5 bases). The CDR3 has 11 residues. Germline loops: CDR1 LNHDA, CDR2 SQIVND (reference sequence). The ends were cut back, 4 bases at V and 13 bases at J, with 11 bases in the middle. CDR3 in amino acids: CASSKDFAQFF. The CDR3 DNA reads as TGTGCCAGTAGTAAGGACTTCGCTCAGTTCTTC. The entire variable domain, with the rest obtained from reference TRBV19 and TRBJ2-1, is as follows: DGGITQSPKYLFRKEGQNVTLSCEQNLNHDAMYWYRQDPGQGLRLIYYSQIVNDFQKGDIAEGYSVSREKKESFPLTVTSAQKNPTAFYLCASSKDFAQFFGPGTRLTVL.